Each of the 2 T cell receptor beta chains below was sequenced from the same sample in a study of shared clonotypes between healthy human individuals. Clones were sequenced by immunoSEQ multiplex PCR, and TCRdb holds only the in-frame ones, with some missing. This sample yields 2.3 million or so clones, of which approximately 93% are seen a single time; around 0.4% belongs to the top ten. Source material: naive CD4+ T cells from PBMCs. Subset described: CD45RA+ positively selected. The receptors shown here come from a man aged 18 to 30 in good health. Some clones in this sample may be carry-over from other donors' samples.

The chain couples TRBV5-1 to TRBJ2-1; the D gene is possibly TRBD2 (7 bases). V was cut by 4 bases and J by 7 bases, with 18 bases left in between. The germline gives CDR1 SGHRS, CDR2 YFSETQ. The CDR3 length is 15 residues. CDR3 nucleotides: TGCGCCAGCAGCCTGGGCTGGGAGGGGGTGAATGAGCAGTTCTTC. Amino acid sequence: CASSLGWEGVNEQFF.

The chain is built from TRBV5-6 and TRBJ1-3; no reliable D call. CDR1 SGHDT and CDR2 YYEEEE come from the germline V gene. The CDR3 length is 15 residues. The germline V and J ends were trimmed by 4 bases and 0 bases, with 11 bases remaining between them. The CDR3 here is CASSPQRPSGNTIYF. The CDR3 DNA reads as TGTGCCAGCAGCCCCCAGCGGCCCTCTGGAAACACCATATATTTT.